This T cell receptor (beta chain) stems from a study of T cell repertoires in cytomegalovirus infection. In its sample, this clonotype was seen a few times. Its antigen is not known. CDR1 LGHDT and CDR2 YNNKEL come from the germline V gene (reference sequence). V lost 0 bases to trimming and J lost 7 bases, with 13 bases between them. The CDR3 has 15 amino acids. General study results and limits: There were HLA-C-restricted CMV-specific TCR beta clonotypes dominating the ex vivo response. Of the TCR beta families, the public ones yielded a cumulative frequency that identified carriers of CMV plus the relevant HLA.

TCRdb re-called the reads through MiXCR, storing one row per CDR3 protein. The table lists some 940,000 distinct CDR3 sequences, 30% to 40% of them singletons. The sequencing here drew on cultured CD8+ T cells from PBMCs, taken from culture after CMV antigen stimulation. The sequence was collected from a human donor in good health (CMV status not recorded). Some clones in this sample may be carry-over from other donors' samples. The V call is TRBV3-1, the J call TRBJ1-5; the D is unclear. DNA of the CDR3: TGTGCCAGCAGCCAAGATTTAGGGAAGAGGCAGCCCCAGCATTTT. Its protein product is CASSQDLGKRQPQHF.